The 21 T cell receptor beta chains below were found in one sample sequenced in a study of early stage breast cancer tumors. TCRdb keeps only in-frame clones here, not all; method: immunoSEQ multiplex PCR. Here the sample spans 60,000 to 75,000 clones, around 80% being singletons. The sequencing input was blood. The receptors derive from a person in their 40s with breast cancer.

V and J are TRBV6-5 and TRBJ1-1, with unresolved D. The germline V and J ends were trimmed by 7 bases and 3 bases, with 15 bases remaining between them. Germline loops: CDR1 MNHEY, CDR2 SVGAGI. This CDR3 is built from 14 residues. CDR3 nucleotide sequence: TGTGCCAGCACTGAGACCGACCGGGACACTGAAGCTTTCTTT. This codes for CASTETDRDTEAFF.

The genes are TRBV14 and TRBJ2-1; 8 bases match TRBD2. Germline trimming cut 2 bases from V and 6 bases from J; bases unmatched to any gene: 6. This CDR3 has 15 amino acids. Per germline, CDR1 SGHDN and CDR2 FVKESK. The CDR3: CASSQLAGGGNEQFF. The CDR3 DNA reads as TGTGCCAGCAGCCAACTAGCGGGTGGAGGCAATGAGCAGTTCTTC.

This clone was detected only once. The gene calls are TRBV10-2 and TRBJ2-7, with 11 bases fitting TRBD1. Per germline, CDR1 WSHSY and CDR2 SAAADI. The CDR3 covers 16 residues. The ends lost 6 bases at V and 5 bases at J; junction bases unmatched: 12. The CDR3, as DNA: TGCGCCAGCAGGCCCGGGACAGGGGGTTTGAGCAACGAGCAGTACTTC. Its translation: CASRPGTGGLSNEQYF.

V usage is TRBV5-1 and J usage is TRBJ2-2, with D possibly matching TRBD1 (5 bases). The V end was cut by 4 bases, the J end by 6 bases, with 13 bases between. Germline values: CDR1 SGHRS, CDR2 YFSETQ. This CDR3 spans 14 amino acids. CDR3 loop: CASSPGQGSGELFF. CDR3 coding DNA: TGCGCCAGCAGCCCCGGGCAGGGCTCCGGGGAGCTGTTTTTT.

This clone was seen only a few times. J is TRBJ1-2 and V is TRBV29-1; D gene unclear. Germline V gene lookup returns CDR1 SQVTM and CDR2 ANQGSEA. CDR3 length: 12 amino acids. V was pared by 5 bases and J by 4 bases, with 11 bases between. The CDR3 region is CSVLGESYGYTF. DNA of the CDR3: TGCAGCGTTCTAGGCGAGAGCTATGGCTACACCTTC.

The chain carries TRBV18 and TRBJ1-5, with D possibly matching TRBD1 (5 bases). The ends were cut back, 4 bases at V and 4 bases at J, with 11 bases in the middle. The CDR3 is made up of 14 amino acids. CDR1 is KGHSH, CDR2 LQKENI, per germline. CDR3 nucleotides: TGTGCCAGCTCACAGGGGCGAAAAAATCAGCCCCAGCATTTT. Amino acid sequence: CASSQGRKNQPQHF.

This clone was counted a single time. The CDR3 sequence: CASKGLAGGEQYF. The CDR3 nucleotides are TGTGCCAGTAAGGGACTAGCGGGTGGGGAGCAGTACTTC. The chain links TRBV5-4 to TRBJ2-7; TRBD2 agrees at 12 bases. The CDR3 spans 13 residues. CDR1 is SGHNT, CDR2 YYREEE, per germline (reference sequence). The V segment lost 8 bases and the J segment 7 bases; nucleotides outside the gene matches: 7.

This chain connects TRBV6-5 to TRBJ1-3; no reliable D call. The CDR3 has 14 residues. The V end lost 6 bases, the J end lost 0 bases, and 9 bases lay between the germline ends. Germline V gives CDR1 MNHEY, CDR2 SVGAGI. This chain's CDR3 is CASSPRPSGNTIYF. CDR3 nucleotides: TGTGCCAGCAGCCCCCGTCCCTCTGGAAACACCATATATTTT.

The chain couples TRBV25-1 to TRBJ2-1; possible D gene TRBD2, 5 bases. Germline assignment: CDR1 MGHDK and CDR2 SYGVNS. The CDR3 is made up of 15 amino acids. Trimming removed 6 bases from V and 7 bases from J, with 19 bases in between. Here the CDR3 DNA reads TGTGCCAGCAGACCCCCGGGCGGAGAGGGTAATGAGCAGTTCTTC. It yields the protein CASRPPGGEGNEQFF. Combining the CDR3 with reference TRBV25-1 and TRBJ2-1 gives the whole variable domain EADIYQTPRYLVIGTGKKITLECSQTMGHDKMYWYQQDPGMELHLIHYSYGVNSTEKGDLSSESTVSRIRTEHFPLTLESARPSHTSQYLCASRPPGGEGNEQFFGPGTRLTVL.

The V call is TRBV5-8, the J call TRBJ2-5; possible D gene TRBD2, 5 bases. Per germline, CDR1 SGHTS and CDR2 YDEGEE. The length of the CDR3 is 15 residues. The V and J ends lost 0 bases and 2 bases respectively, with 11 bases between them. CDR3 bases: TGTGCCAGCAGCTTGGAGAGTCGGAGGCAAGAGACCCAGTACTTC. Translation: CASSLESRRQETQYF.

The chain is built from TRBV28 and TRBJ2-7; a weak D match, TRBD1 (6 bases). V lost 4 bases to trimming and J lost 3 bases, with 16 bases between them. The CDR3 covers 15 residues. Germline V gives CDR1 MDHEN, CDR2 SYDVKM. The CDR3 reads CASSSEGVDHYEQYF. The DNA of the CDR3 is TGTGCCAGCAGTTCAGAGGGGGTGGATCACTACGAGCAGTACTTC.

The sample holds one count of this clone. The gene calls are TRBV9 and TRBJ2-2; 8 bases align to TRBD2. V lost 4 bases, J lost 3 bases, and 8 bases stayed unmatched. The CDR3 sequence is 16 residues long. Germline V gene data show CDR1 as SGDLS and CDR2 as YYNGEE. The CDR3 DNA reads TGTGCCAGCAGCCAGAGGGCAGCGGGAGACACCGGGGAGCTGTTTTTT. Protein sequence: CASSQRAAGDTGELFF.

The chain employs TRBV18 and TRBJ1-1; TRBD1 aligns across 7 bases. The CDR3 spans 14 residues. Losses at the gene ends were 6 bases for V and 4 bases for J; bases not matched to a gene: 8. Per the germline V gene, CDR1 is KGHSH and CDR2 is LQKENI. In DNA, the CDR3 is TGTGCCAGCTCGACCGACAGGGCAATCACTGAAGCTTTCTTT. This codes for CASSTDRAITEAFF.

CDR3 residues: CASSRGWLAGGTSEQYF. The CDR3 DNA reads TGTGCCAGCAGCCGGGGGTGGCTAGCGGGAGGCACAAGCGAGCAGTACTTC. The chain couples TRBV9 to TRBJ2-7, with TRBD2 identical over 11 bases. CDR1 is SGDLS and CDR2 is YYNGEE in the germline V gene. CDR3 length equals 17 residues. J was trimmed by 6 bases and V by 4 bases; bases with no gene match: 15.

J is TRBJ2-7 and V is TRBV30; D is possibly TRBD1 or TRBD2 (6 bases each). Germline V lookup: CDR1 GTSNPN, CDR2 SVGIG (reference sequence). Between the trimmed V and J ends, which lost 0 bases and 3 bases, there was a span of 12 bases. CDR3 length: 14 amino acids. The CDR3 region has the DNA TGTGCCTGGAGTGTAGGGGGGCCCCTCTACGAGCAGTACTTC. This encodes CAWSVGGPLYEQYF.

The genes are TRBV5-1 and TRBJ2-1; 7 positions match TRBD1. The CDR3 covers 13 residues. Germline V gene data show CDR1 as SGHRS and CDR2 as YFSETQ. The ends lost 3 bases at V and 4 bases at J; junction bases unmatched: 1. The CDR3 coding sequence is TGCGCCAGCAGCTGGACAGGATACAATGAGCAGTTCTTC. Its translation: CASSWTGYNEQFF. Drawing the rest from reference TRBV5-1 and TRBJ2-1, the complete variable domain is KAGVTQTPRYLIKTRGQQVTLSCSPISGHRSVSWYQQTPGQGLQFLFEYFSETQRNKGNFPGRFSGRQFSNSRSEMNVSTLELGDSALYLCASSWTGYNEQFFGPGTRLTVL.

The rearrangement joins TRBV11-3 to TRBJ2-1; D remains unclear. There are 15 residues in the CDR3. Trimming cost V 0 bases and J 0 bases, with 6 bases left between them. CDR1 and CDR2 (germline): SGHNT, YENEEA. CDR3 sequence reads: CASSLEQSSYNEQFF. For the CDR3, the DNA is TGTGCCAGCAGCTTAGAACAGAGCTCCTACAATGAGCAGTTCTTC.

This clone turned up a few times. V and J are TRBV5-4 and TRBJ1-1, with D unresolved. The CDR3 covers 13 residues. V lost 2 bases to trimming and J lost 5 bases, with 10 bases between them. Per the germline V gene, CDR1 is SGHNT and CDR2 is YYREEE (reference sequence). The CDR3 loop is CASSFVGGTEAFF. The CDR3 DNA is TGTGCCAGCAGCTTTGTGGGAGGGACTGAAGCTTTCTTT.

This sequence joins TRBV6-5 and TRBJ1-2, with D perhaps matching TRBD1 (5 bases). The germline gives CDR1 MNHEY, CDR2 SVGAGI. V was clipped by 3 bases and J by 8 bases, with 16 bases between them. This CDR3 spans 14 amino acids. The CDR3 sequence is CASSYDEGLGGYTF. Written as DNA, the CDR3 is TGTGCCAGCAGTTATGATGAGGGGCTGGGAGGCTACACCTTC.

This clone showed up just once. CDR3 amino acids: CASSPGRGNTEAFF. In DNA, the CDR3 is TGTGCCAGCAGCCCAGGTAGGGGGAACACTGAAGCTTTCTTT. The rearrangement joins TRBV7-9 to TRBJ1-1; perhaps TRBD1 as D (5 bases). Germline CDR1 reads SEHNR; CDR2 reads FQNEAQ (reference sequence). Between the trimmed V and J ends, which lost 5 bases and 1 base, there was a span of 11 bases. The CDR3 sequence is 14 residues long.

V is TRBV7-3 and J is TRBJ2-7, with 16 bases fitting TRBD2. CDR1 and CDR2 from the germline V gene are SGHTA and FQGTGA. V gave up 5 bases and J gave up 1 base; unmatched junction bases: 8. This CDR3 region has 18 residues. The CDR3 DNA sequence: TGTGCCAGCAGCCCCTCGGGACTAGCGGGAGGGCTTTCCTACGAGCAGTACTTC. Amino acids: CASSPSGLAGGLSYEQYF. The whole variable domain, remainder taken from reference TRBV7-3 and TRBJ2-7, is GAGVSQTPSNKVTEKGKYVELRCDPISGHTALYWYRQSLGQGPEFLIYFQGTGAADDSGLPNDRFFAVRPEGSVSTLKIQRTERGDSAVYLCASSPSGLAGGLSYEQYFGPGTRLTVT.